The T cell receptor beta chain described here comes from a study of blood T cell repertoires in COVID-19. As for the study in general: Samples came from the United States, Italy and Spain, spanning acute and convalescent COVID-19.

V was cut by 6 bases and J by 7 bases, with 14 bases left in between. Germline V gene sequence: CDR1 MNHEY, CDR2 SMNVEV (reference sequence). The CDR3 is 13 residues long. Clones were read by immunoSEQ multiplex PCR, and TCRdb kept only the in-frame ones, dropping some. The table records 150,000 to 200,000 clones, over 70% of them present only once. What was sequenced was peripheral blood. V and J are TRBV27 and TRBJ2-3; weak D call: TRBD2 (5 bases). The sequence was obtained from a man in his 60s with active or convalescent COVID-19. For the CDR3, the DNA is TGTGCCAGCAGCCCTATCGAGGGATATACGCAGTATTTT. Protein sequence: CASSPIEGYTQYF.